What follows is one T cell receptor (beta chain) and its context. The target of this receptor is not known. Base qualities are missing; no much larger clone stands one base away. These data are taken from a study of blood T cell repertoires in COVID-19 (dated by TCRdb to the early 2020s). Turning to the overall study: The collaborator samples originated in the United States, Italy and Spain and spanned the acute and convalescent phases of COVID-19. The material from the prospective study consisted of cDNA or gDNA derived from T cells, B-cell-depleted T cells, or PBMCs. Deeply sampled blood TCRbeta repertoires from subjects exposed to, actively infected with, or recovered from COVID-19 were included in the dataset. The repertoires were made available in a free public database intended to serve as a resource for research on the immune response to SARS-CoV-2. The samples were drawn from two sources: the first 160 participants of the ongoing ImmuneRACE study, and over 1,000 subjects contributed by 6 global collaborators. Sample metadata almost always included a de-identified subject ID, COVID-19 status, age in years and sex. Where available, HLA class I and class II types were taken from metadata supplied by the sample provider and were not determined by assay-based typing. Results the study describes overall, beyond this receptor: The quantity of clinical and demographic metadata differed by source and by participant and was supplied without curation.

CDR1 and CDR2 were assigned from the germline V gene (reference sequence) as SGHNT and YYREEE. For this chain, trimming is 4 bases at the V end and 4 bases at the J end, and the number of junction bases without a gene match is 4. The CDR3 numbers 14 residues from cysteine through phenylalanine. This entry keeps only the CDR3 DNA: 42 bases, framed from base 1. The immunoSEQ Assay, a bias-controlled multiplex PCR, was used to amplify TCRbeta CDR3 regions from genomic DNA. The authors' analysis ran thus. Nucleated cell counts per sample were estimated from amplification of reference gene primers within the assay. Sequence reads were collapsed and filtered to measure the absolute abundance of every unique TCRbeta CDR3 rearrangement. For each sample, productive Simpson clonality was calculated as the square root of Simpson's diversity index over productive rearrangements. Here the immuneACCESS table is served through TCRdb, limited to in-frame sequences with V and J called. Missing clones are a known gap in these copies; in checked studies unresolved V genes cover under half, and the rest lacks a known reason. D and trimming were read from the DNA, whereas the V and J calls and clone size are those reported in that table. Here the sample has about 190,000 clones; approximately 79% occur a single time. Roughly 25% of the sample goes to the ten largest clones.

Each collaborating institution followed its own protocols to collect whole blood in K2EDTA tubes. For TCRbeta analysis, collaborators shipped samples as frozen whole blood, isolated PBMCs, or DNA extracted from either of those sample types. This sequence uses TRBV5-4 and TRBJ1-2; 10 of the junction bases match TRBD1. The TCR sequence derives from a woman in her seventies with acute or convalescent COVID-19. Sequenced input: peripheral blood. The sequence in DNA is TGTGCCAGCAGCACGACAGGGGGCTTCTATGGCTACACCTTC. This is translated as CASSTTGGFYGYTF. When the CDR3 is completed using the reference TRBV5-4 and TRBJ1-2 genes on either side, the full variable domain is ETGVTQSPTHLIKTRGQQVTLRCSSQSGHNTVSWYQQALGQGPQFIFQYYREEENGRGNFPPRFSGLQFPNYSSELNVNALELDDSALYLCASSTTGGFYGYTFGSGTRLTVV.